The 18 T cell receptor beta chains below were found in one sample sequenced in a study of blood T cell repertoires in COVID-19. Method: immunoSEQ multiplex PCR; TCRdb's copy keeps in-frame clones and lacks some. Of over 200,000 clones in the sample, 85% to 90% were seen once. Specimen: peripheral blood. These receptors all stem from a woman aged 55-75 years with acute or convalescent COVID-19.

This rearrangement joins TRBV24-1 to TRBJ2-3; D is perhaps TRBD1 (6 bases). Germline V gene lookup returns CDR1 KGHDR and CDR2 SFDVKD. Trimming removed 4 bases from V and 3 bases from J, with 13 bases in between. The CDR3 runs to 15 residues. The CDR3 nucleotides read TGTGCCACCAGTGACCAGAGGACAGCTACAGATACGCAGTATTTT. Amino acids: CATSDQRTATDTQYF.

V is TRBV7-9 and J is TRBJ1-1; 9 bases fit TRBD1. Germline-derived CDR1 and CDR2 are SEHNR and FQNEAQ (reference sequence). The CDR3 runs to 16 residues. Trimming removed 3 bases from V and 7 bases from J; junction bases left unmatched: 12. The chain's CDR3 is CASSFRTGQGASEAFF. The CDR3 DNA reads TGTGCCAGCAGCTTCCGGACGGGACAGGGTGCGAGTGAAGCTTTCTTT. The complete variable domain, with remaining parts taken from reference TRBV7-9 and TRBJ1-1, reads DTGVSQNPRHKITKRGQNVTFRCDPISEHNRLYWYRQTLGQGPEFLTYFQNEAQLEKSRLLSDRFSAERPKGSFSTLEIQRTEQGDSAMYLCASSFRTGQGASEAFFGQGTRLTVV.

V gene TRBV11-2 combines with J gene TRBJ2-7, with 9 bases aligning to TRBD2. V dropped 2 bases and J dropped 3; count of bases not matched to a gene: 5. Per the germline V gene, CDR1 is SGHAT and CDR2 is FQNNGV. This CDR3 comprises 15 residues. The CDR3 loop reads CASSLTSSGNYEQYF. CDR3 DNA: TGTGCCAGCAGCTTAACTTCTAGCGGGAACTACGAGCAGTACTTC.

The chain links TRBV7-2 to TRBJ1-1; D uncertain. Germline CDR1 and CDR2: SGHTA and FQGNSA. The CDR3 covers 13 residues. The ends were cut back, 3 bases at V and 1 base at J, with 6 bases in the middle. The CDR3 loop reads CASSLGANTEAFF. The CDR3 DNA reads TGTGCCAGCAGCTTGGGAGCGAACACTGAAGCTTTCTTT.

The chain couples TRBV3-1 (or the pseudogene TRBV3-2) to TRBJ1-2; D is unresolved. The CDR3 consists of 14 residues. Germline CDR1 and CDR2: LGHDT and YNNKEL (reference sequence). V lost 1 base and J 1 base, leaving 7 bases between the germline ends. CDR3 loop: CASSQGHHNYGYTF. DNA of the CDR3: TGTGCCAGCAGCCAAGGACACCATAACTATGGCTACACCTTC.

V usage is TRBV5-1 and J usage is TRBJ2-1, with 9 bases fitting TRBD2. Per the germline V gene, CDR1 is SGHRS and CDR2 is YFSETQ. The junction had 6 bases not matched to a gene; V was cut back by 3 bases and J by 5 bases. This CDR3 has 15 amino acids. The CDR3 here is CASSSLAGWNNEQFF. CDR3 DNA: TGCGCCAGCAGCTCTCTAGCGGGGTGGAACAATGAGCAGTTCTTC.

The J gene is TRBJ2-1, the V gene TRBV6-5; 11 bases are a match to TRBD1. Germline V gene sequence: CDR1 MNHEY, CDR2 SVGAGI. This CDR3 spans 15 amino acids. Trimming took 7 bases from V and 5 from J; bases not matched to a gene: 7. The CDR3 DNA is TGTGCCAGCACCGAGGACAGGGGGCCAAACAATGAGCAGTTCTTC. Protein product: CASTEDRGPNNEQFF.

Written as DNA, the CDR3 is TGTGCCAGCAGTTCGGGGGAGGGCTCACCCCTCCACTTT. It yields the protein CASSSGEGSPLHF. The V and J genes are TRBV27 and TRBJ1-6; TRBD1 is a possible D gene (5 bases). The CDR3 is made up of 13 amino acids. With 4 bases removed from V and 10 bases from J, the gap between germline ends came to 11 bases. Germline-derived CDR1 and CDR2 are MNHEY and SMNVEV (reference sequence).

The V gene is TRBV30, the J gene TRBJ1-5, with 7 bases that match TRBD1. This CDR3 has 15 residues. Germline V CDR1 and CDR2: GTSNPN, SVGIG (reference sequence). With 1 base clipped from V and 0 bases from J, the junction kept 3 bases outside the gene matches. As DNA, the CDR3 is TGTGCCTGGAGTGCAGACAGGGCTAGCAATCAGCCCCAGCATTTT. Amino acids: CAWSADRASNQPQHF.

V and J are TRBV5-4 and TRBJ2-2; 8 bases align to TRBD1. The V and J ends lost 5 bases and 1 base, in that order; junction bases with no gene match: 7. CDR3 length equals 16 residues. Germline CDR1 and CDR2: SGHNT and YYREEE (reference sequence). The chain's CDR3 is CASSNRDRLNTGELFF. DNA of the CDR3: TGTGCCAGCAGTAACCGGGACAGGTTGAACACCGGGGAGCTGTTTTTT.

V usage is TRBV6-5 and J usage is TRBJ2-7; 10 nucleotides match TRBD2. V gave up 9 bases and J gave up 3 bases; unmatched junction bases: 5. Germline V gene sequence: CDR1 MNHEY, CDR2 SVGAGI. The CDR3 totals 13 residues. In nucleotides, the CDR3 is TGTGCCAGTAGGACTAGCGGCAACTACGAGCAGTACTTC. This codes for CASRTSGNYEQYF.

The CDR3 nucleotides read TGTGCCAGCAGAAGACGGACTAGCGGGGGGCACCAAGAGACCCAGTACTTC. Protein: CASRRRTSGGHQETQYF. The chain recombines TRBV6-4 with TRBJ2-5; 14 bases fit TRBD2. The V segment lost 6 bases and the J segment 0 bases; nucleotides outside the gene matches: 6. This CDR3 is built from 17 residues. Germline CDR1 MRHNA, CDR2 SNTAGT.

This sequence joins TRBV19 and TRBJ1-1; possibly TRBD1 for D (6 bases). This CDR3 contains 15 residues. The germline gives CDR1 LNHDA, CDR2 SQIVND (reference sequence). Trimming pared 6 bases from V and 4 bases from J, leaving 18 bases between. CDR3 nucleotide sequence: TGTGCCAGTAGCCAGGGAACAGGGTCGACCACTGAAGCTTTCTTT. The encoded protein is CASSQGTGSTTEAFF.

This rearrangement joins TRBV7-2 to TRBJ2-7; 8 bases line up with TRBD1. Germline V lookup: CDR1 SGHTA, CDR2 FQGNSA. V lost 3 bases, J lost 0 bases, and 7 bases stayed unmatched. CDR3 size: 16 residues. The CDR3 DNA follows: TGTGCCAGCAGCTTGAGGACAGGGAGGAGCTCCTACGAGCAGTACTTC. It yields the protein CASSLRTGRSSYEQYF.

This clone occurred a few times. This chain connects TRBV10-1 to TRBJ2-7; D gene uncertain. CDR3 length: 13 amino acids. The ends were cut back, 6 bases at V and 2 bases at J, with 11 bases in the middle. Germline V gives CDR1 WNHNN, CDR2 SYGVQD (reference sequence). The CDR3 bases are TGCGCCAGCAGCGCCGGAGCAACCTACGAGCAGTACTTC. Its protein is CASSAGATYEQYF.

The V and J genes are TRBV10-1 and TRBJ2-3; 9 bases agree with TRBD1. The CDR3 is 15 amino acids. Germline V CDR1 and CDR2: WNHNN, SYGVQD (reference sequence). Trimming cost V 2 bases and J 5 bases; bases outside gene matches: 5. The CDR3 spells CASSEGTGWRDTQYF. The CDR3 DNA is TGCGCCAGCAGTGAGGGGACAGGGTGGAGAGATACGCAGTATTTT.

The chain carries TRBV5-5 and TRBJ1-2, with a tentative D call TRBD1 (5 bases). The CDR3 runs to 16 residues. V lost 2 bases and J 5 bases, leaving 19 bases between the germline ends. CDR1 SGHKS and CDR2 YYEKEE come from the germline V gene (reference sequence). DNA for the CDR3: TGTGCCAGCAGCTTAGGGCCGGGACGGAGGGTTTATGGCTACACCTTC. Translated: CASSLGPGRRVYGYTF.

The rearrangement uses TRBV7-8 and TRBJ2-3; TRBD2 matches 8 bases. Trimming took 5 bases from V and 4 from J; bases not matched to a gene: 11. Germline lookup yields CDR1 SGHVS and CDR2 FQNEAQ. The CDR3 spans 16 residues. The CDR3 DNA sequence: TGTGCCAGCAGCCCTCCCAGGCGGGGGGCGTCAGATACGCAGTATTTT. Residues: CASSPPRRGASDTQYF.